Described below is a single T cell receptor (beta chain) sequence and its context. This sample was taken from a study of shared T cell receptors in the human thymus. Clones were read by immunoSEQ multiplex PCR, and TCRdb kept only the in-frame ones, dropping some. The table has hundreds of thousands of clones, over 75% seen once. Germline-derived CDR1 and CDR2 are ENHRY and SYGVKD. This CDR3 is built from 15 residues. V was clipped by 6 bases and J by 3 bases; unmatched bases: 11. These data were likewise used in another study, on human thymus T cells. From that second work: Corrective surgery for congenital heart defects was being performed on the healthy Finnish infants who were the donors. Surgeons resected thymus tissue during corrective heart surgery.

The rearrangement uses TRBV10-3 and TRBJ2-7; TRBD1 matches 7 bases. The sample consisted of thymocytes. This TCR was sampled from a boy in the first two years of life with a congenital heart defect. The CDR3: CAIRRQGESGYEQYF. In nucleotides, the CDR3 is TGTGCCATCAGGAGACAGGGAGAGTCCGGCTACGAGCAGTACTTC.